These 28 T cell receptor beta chains were all obtained from the same sample, sequenced in a study of cytomegalovirus exposure and HLA in healthy donors (dated by TCRdb to about 2017). The library was prepared using the immunoSEQ multiplex PCR assay. A mixture of 60 forward primers for TCR Vbeta segments and 13 reverse primers for TCR Jbeta segments was used in the multiplex PCR. The immuneACCESS repertoire file appears here via TCRdb, limited to in-frame rearrangements. These files lack a portion of the clones; in checked studies, under half of the deficit traces to unresolved V genes, and the cause of the others is not known. The sample records around 210,000 clones, roughly 78% of which are singletons. Approximately 0.47% of the sample is in the top ten clones. The specimen sequenced was PBMCs. Every receptor here comes from a boy between 10 and 17 years old in good health and CMV-seronegative.

The genes are TRBV11-3 and TRBJ1-1; no firm D call. V was shortened by 7 bases and J by 1 base, with 4 bases between the two germline ends. The CDR3 spans 11 residues. Germline V lookup: CDR1 SGHNT, CDR2 YENEEA. Here the CDR3 reads CASKANTEAFF. In nucleotides, the CDR3 is TGTGCCAGCAAAGCGAACACTGAAGCTTTCTTT.

This sequence joins TRBV18 and TRBJ1-1; D call uncertain. The V gene's germline CDR1 is KGHSH and CDR2 LQKENI. This CDR3 comprises 14 residues. Trimming removed 1 base from V and 1 base from J, with 7 bases in between. The CDR3 DNA is TGTGCCAGCTCACCACGGGAGGGGAACACTGAAGCTTTCTTT. Protein sequence: CASSPREGNTEAFF.

V is TRBV30 and J is TRBJ2-7, with a weak D call TRBD2 (6 bases). The CDR3 is 13 amino acids. Germline CDR1 is GTSNPN and CDR2 is SVGIG (reference sequence). V was shortened by 1 base and J by 0 bases, with 7 bases between the two germline ends. The CDR3 nucleotides are TGTGCCTGGAGTGGCGGGAACTCCTACGAGCAGTACTTC. It codes for CAWSGGNSYEQYF.

CDR3 coding DNA: TGTGCCAGCAGGGGACGACAGGGGCCGAGAACTGAAGCTTTCTTT. This sequence encodes CASRGRQGPRTEAFF. The chain employs TRBV6-5 and TRBJ1-1, with TRBD1 identical over 8 bases. This CDR3 region has 15 residues. CDR1 MNHEY and CDR2 SVGAGI come from the germline V gene. V shed 6 bases, J shed 5 bases, and the junction held 11 bases outside the gene matches.

This chain uses TRBV2 with TRBJ2-7, with 7 positions matching TRBD2. Per the germline V gene, CDR1 is SNHLY and CDR2 is FYNNEI. After removal of 6 bases from V and 3 bases from J, the junction contained 8 bases not matched to a gene. The CDR3 has 14 residues. In nucleotides, the CDR3 is TGTGCCAGCAGCCCCGGGACTAAATTCTACGAGCAGTACTTC. Protein sequence: CASSPGTKFYEQYF.

This clone appeared a few times. This sequence joins TRBV5-8 and TRBJ1-2; a possible D gene is TRBD1 (5 bases). Germline CDR1 and CDR2: SGHTS and YDEGEE. The CDR3 consists of 14 residues. V gave up 4 bases and J gave up 1 base, with 11 bases separating them. CDR3 protein: CASSVWGSNYGYTF. CDR3 sequence (DNA): TGTGCCAGCAGCGTGTGGGGCAGTAACTATGGCTACACCTTC.

The chain has TRBV9 and TRBJ2-6, with D maybe TRBD1 (6 bases). Germline CDR1 and CDR2: SGDLS and YYNGEE. Between the trimmed V and J ends, which lost 3 bases and 0 bases, there was a span of 16 bases. CDR3 length: 18 residues. The CDR3 spells CASSANTGRLSGANVLTF. CDR3 nucleotides: TGTGCCAGCAGCGCCAACACAGGGCGCCTCTCTGGGGCCAACGTCCTGACTTTC. Using reference TRBV9 and TRBJ2-6 for the parts outside the CDR3, the full variable domain is DSGVTQTPKHLITATGQRVTLRCSPRSGDLSVYWYQQSLDQGLQFLIQYYNGEERAKGNILERFSAQQFPDLHSELNLSSLELGDSALYFCASSANTGRLSGANVLTFGAGSRLTVL.

The V gene is TRBV5-1, the J gene TRBJ1-1, with a weak D call TRBD1 (6 bases). V was pared by 2 bases and J by 1 base, with 21 bases between. This CDR3 contains 18 residues. Germline loops: CDR1 SGHRS, CDR2 YFSETQ. CDR3 in amino acids: CASSLQGSGAGPNTEAFF. The CDR3 nucleotides are TGCGCCAGCAGCTTACAGGGATCCGGAGCCGGGCCGAACACTGAAGCTTTCTTT.

The gene calls are TRBV2 and TRBJ1-5; D is ambiguous. Germline CDR1 is SNHLY and CDR2 is FYNNEI. The length of the CDR3 is 15 residues. Trimming removed 3 bases at V and 4 bases at J, with 13 bases between. The CDR3: CASSDAQNRNQPQHF. The CDR3, as DNA: TGTGCCAGCAGTGACGCCCAAAATAGAAATCAGCCCCAGCATTTT.

This chain joins TRBV15 and TRBJ2-5; D gene ambiguous. V lost 3 bases and J lost 10, with 15 bases in between. CDR1 is LNHNV and CDR2 is YYDKDF in the germline V gene (reference sequence). The CDR3 consists of 13 residues. The CDR3 sequence is CATSRILRRYQYF. Written as DNA, the CDR3 is TGTGCCACCAGCAGGATTCTTCGGAGATACCAGTACTTC.

The chain combines TRBV12-5 with TRBJ1-6; no clear D. The CDR3 totals 11 residues. Germline CDR1 LGHNT, CDR2 FRNRAP. Trimming cost V 3 bases and J 10 bases, with 4 bases left between them. CDR3 nucleotide sequence: TGTGCTAGTGGTTTACAGTCACCCCTCCACTTT. Protein sequence: CASGLQSPLHF. Full variable domain (missing parts from reference TRBV12-5 and TRBJ1-6): DARVTQTPRHKVTEMGQEVTMRCQPILGHNTVFWYRQTMMQGLELLAYFRNRAPLDDSGMPKDRFSAEMPDATLATLKIQPSEPRDSAVYFCASGLQSPLHFGNGTRLTVT.

The chain carries TRBV18 and TRBJ1-1; TRBD1 agrees at 7 bases. V lost 5 bases and J lost 3; bases outside the gene matches: 9. In germline, CDR1 is KGHSH, CDR2 LQKENI. CDR3 length: 15 residues. The CDR3 region has the DNA TGTGCCAGCTCATCCACAGGGGTGGGGGACACTGAAGCTTTCTTT. Translation: CASSSTGVGDTEAFF.

The V call is TRBV19, the J call TRBJ1-1; TRBD1 aligns across 7 bases. With V trimmed by 4 bases and J by 3 bases, 2 bases remained unmatched. Germline loops: CDR1 LNHDA, CDR2 SQIVND (reference sequence). CDR3 size: 13 residues. The DNA for the CDR3 is TGTGCCAGTAGTAGGACAGGCTACACTGAAGCTTTCTTT. Translating gives CASSRTGYTEAFF.

The V call is TRBV7-9, the J call TRBJ1-1; TRBD1 is a possible D gene (5 bases). Germline lookup yields CDR1 SEHNR and CDR2 FQNEAQ (reference sequence). Trimming removed 2 bases at V and 6 bases at J, with 13 bases between. The CDR3 extends over 14 amino acids. CDR3 sequence reads: CASSLTLGEAEAFF. CDR3 DNA sequence: TGTGCCAGCAGCTTAACGTTGGGGGAGGCTGAAGCTTTCTTT.

The V call is TRBV5-1, the J call TRBJ2-2; D remains ambiguous. The germline V gene has CDR1 SGHRS and CDR2 YFSETQ. V was clipped by 2 bases and J by 3 bases, with 5 bases between them. CDR3 length: 13 residues. The CDR3 reads CASSLAYTGELFF. The CDR3 bases are TGCGCCAGCAGCTTAGCTTACACCGGGGAGCTGTTTTTT.

V and J are TRBV6-6 and TRBJ1-2; 7 bases match TRBD1. The germline gives CDR1 MNHNY, CDR2 SVGAGI (reference sequence). The CDR3 covers 16 residues. J lost 8 bases, V lost 5 bases, and 17 bases had no gene match. The CDR3 nucleotides read TGTGCCAGCAGTACAAATAGAGGGGGCGCAATCGGAGGCTACACCTTC. It translates to CASSTNRGGAIGGYTF.

This clone appeared a single time. This chain links TRBV7-9 with TRBJ1-2, with TRBD1 identical over 12 bases. CDR3 length: 16 amino acids. Germline V lookup: CDR1 SEHNR, CDR2 FQNEAQ (reference sequence). V lost 1 base to trimming and J lost 6 bases; unmatched junction nucleotides: 6. DNA for the CDR3: TGTGCCAGCAGCTTAGGGGCAGGGACAGGGGGCAATGGCTACACCTTC. It translates to CASSLGAGTGGNGYTF.

With regard to this clone: At one end the junction does not follow the germline gene, possibly because of a read error. The chain is built from TRBV6-5 and TRBJ1-1, with a weak D call TRBD1 (5 bases). This CDR3 contains 14 residues. CDR1 MNHEY and CDR2 SVGAGI come from the germline V gene. The CDR3 reads CASGYFRGTEEAFF. As DNA, the CDR3 is TGTGCCAGCGGTTATTTTCGAGGGACTGAGGAAGCTTTCTTT.

In this sample, this clone turned up a few times. The chain combines TRBV27 with TRBJ2-7; the match to TRBD2 covers 10 bases. The CDR3 is 15 amino acids. The germline V gene encodes CDR1 MNHEY and CDR2 SMNVEV (reference sequence). J lost 4 bases, V lost 4 bases, and 7 bases had no gene match. The CDR3 DNA follows: TGTGCCAGCAGTTCCCCAGCGGGAGGGCCGTACGAGCAGTACTTC. This codes for CASSSPAGGPYEQYF.

The chain couples TRBV5-1 to TRBJ2-3; TRBD2 matches at 7 bases. The CDR3 consists of 17 residues. The ends lost 3 bases at V and 3 bases at J; junction bases unmatched: 13. Looked up from germline, CDR1 is SGHRS and CDR2 is YFSETQ. The CDR3 loop reads CASSSLLGTGGTDTQYF. CDR3 DNA sequence: TGCGCCAGCAGCTCCCTTTTAGGTACCGGGGGGACAGATACGCAGTATTTT. Combining the CDR3 with reference TRBV5-1 and TRBJ2-3 gives the whole variable domain KAGVTQTPRYLIKTRGQQVTLSCSPISGHRSVSWYQQTPGQGLQFLFEYFSETQRNKGNFPGRFSGRQFSNSRSEMNVSTLELGDSALYLCASSSLLGTGGTDTQYFGPGTRLTVL.

The CDR3 is CSGGGRENTGELFF. CDR3 DNA: TGCAGCGGGGGGGGTCGGGAGAACACCGGGGAGCTGTTTTTT. The V gene is TRBV29-1, the J gene TRBJ2-2; TRBD2 agrees at 7 bases. Trimming at V came to 7 bases and at J to 1 base, leaving 6 bases not matched to a gene. CDR3 length equals 14 residues. Germline V gives CDR1 SQVTM, CDR2 ANQGSEA.

The rearrangement joins TRBV5-1 to TRBJ2-1, with 13 bases identical to TRBD2. The CDR3 runs 20 residues. Germline assignment: CDR1 SGHRS and CDR2 YFSETQ. After removal of 0 bases from V and 6 bases from J, the junction contained 15 bases not matched to a gene. The CDR3 is CASSLAPFPGLAGSGNEQFF. The CDR3 nucleotides are TGCGCCAGCAGCTTGGCCCCCTTTCCGGGACTAGCGGGATCGGGCAATGAGCAGTTCTTC.

This rearrangement joins TRBV5-1 to TRBJ1-2, with TRBD1 identical over 7 bases. Germline trimming cut 0 bases from V and 8 bases from J; bases unmatched to any gene: 7. The CDR3 is 14 amino acids. Germline V gene lookup returns CDR1 SGHRS and CDR2 YFSETQ. The CDR3 coding sequence is TGCGCCAGCAGCTTGGGACAGGGCTCGGGAGGCTACACCTTC. It encodes CASSLGQGSGGYTF.

The V gene is TRBV5-4, the J gene TRBJ2-1; the match to TRBD2 covers 10 bases. With V trimmed by 2 bases and J by 5 bases, 13 bases remained unmatched. This CDR3 spans 18 amino acids. Per the germline V gene, CDR1 is SGHNT and CDR2 is YYREEE (reference sequence). Written as DNA, the CDR3 is TGTGCCAGCAGCTTATTCCAGGGAGCGGGGGGGCTTCACAATGAGCAGTTCTTC. Residues: CASSLFQGAGGLHNEQFF.

This chain links TRBV29-1 with TRBJ1-4, with 8 bases identical to TRBD1. CDR1 is SQVTM, CDR2 ANQGSEA, per germline. The CDR3 spans 14 residues. V shed 7 bases, J shed 8 bases, and the junction held 12 bases outside the gene matches. CDR3 amino acids: CSAGPTGAEEKLFF. The CDR3 bases are TGCAGCGCCGGACCGACAGGGGCGGAGGAAAAACTGTTTTTT.

This clone was counted only a few times. J is TRBJ1-2 and V is TRBV28, with unresolved D. The CDR3 is 13 amino acids. With 1 base removed from V and 4 bases from J, the gap between germline ends came to 7 bases. Germline V gene lookup returns CDR1 MDHEN and CDR2 SYDVKM. The CDR3 loop is CASSLFSPYGYTF. CDR3 coding DNA: TGTGCCAGCAGTTTATTCTCCCCCTATGGCTACACCTTC.

This clone appeared once. The chain has TRBV30 and TRBJ1-1; no clear D gene. V was pared by 0 bases and J by 7 bases, with 6 bases between. The CDR3 is 11 residues long. Germline V gives CDR1 GTSNPN, CDR2 SVGIG (reference sequence). CDR3 in amino acids: CAWSVAGEAFF. In nucleotides, the CDR3 is TGTGCCTGGAGTGTAGCAGGTGAAGCTTTCTTT.

The V and J genes are TRBV2 and TRBJ2-2; 11 nucleotides align to TRBD2. The length of the CDR3 is 19 residues. The ends lost 2 bases at V and 1 base at J; junction bases unmatched: 9. Germline V gives CDR1 SNHLY, CDR2 FYNNEI. The CDR3 DNA follows: TGTGCCAGCAGTGAATTCTGGGCTAGCGGGAGGCGGAACACCGGGGAGCTGTTTTTT. Its translation: CASSEFWASGRRNTGELFF.